This record concerns one T cell receptor (beta chain) sequence. This sample stems from a study of pediatric ulcerative colitis. Sequencing was performed with immunoSEQ multiplex PCR; in TCRdb, only in-frame clones are kept and a portion is missing. The sample has more than 45,000 clones, over 80% seen once. The CDR3 runs to 12 residues. Germline lookup yields CDR1 MDHEN and CDR2 SYDVKM. Trimming removed 2 bases from V and 6 bases from J, with 4 bases in between. This clonotype originated in a boy younger than 18 who was a control in a study of pediatric ulcerative colitis. Sequences were obtained from blood. The chain couples TRBV28 to TRBJ1-4; D call uncertain. The CDR3 sequence: CASSLSDEKLFF. DNA for the CDR3: TGTGCCAGCAGTTTAAGTGATGAAAAACTGTTTTTT.